This passage covers 18 T cell receptor beta chains from one sample sequenced in a study of cytomegalovirus exposure and HLA in healthy donors. Generated by immunoSEQ multiplex PCR, the TCRdb table keeps only in-frame clones and is missing some. Of some 120,000 clones in the sample, under 90% were seen once. Material: PBMCs. All receptors derive from a woman between 18 and 29 years old in good health and CMV-seronegative.

The chain joins TRBV4-2 to TRBJ2-4, with 10 bases matching TRBD2. The length of the CDR3 is 18 residues. In germline, CDR1 is LGHNA, CDR2 YNFKEQ. The trim removed 2 bases at V and 1 base at J, leaving 8 bases unmatched. CDR3 DNA sequence: TGTGCCAGCAGCCAACCCCTCTCAGCGGGAGGGGCCAAAAACATTCAGTACTTC. This sequence encodes CASSQPLSAGGAKNIQYF.

The chain has TRBV11-2 and TRBJ2-1; weak D call: TRBD1 (7 bases). Between the trimmed V and J ends, which lost 0 bases and 8 bases, there was a span of 14 bases. This CDR3 region has 15 residues. Looked up from germline, CDR1 is SGHAT and CDR2 is FQNNGV. The CDR3 protein is CASSLDRGATDEQFF. The CDR3 coding sequence is TGTGCCAGCAGCTTAGACAGGGGGGCGACGGATGAGCAGTTCTTC. The full variable domain, its missing parts supplied by reference TRBV11-2 and TRBJ2-1, is EAGVAQSPRYKIIEKRQSVAFWCNPISGHATLYWYQQILGQGPKLLIQFQNNGVVDDSQLPKDRFSAERLKGVDSTLKIQPAKLEDSAVYLCASSLDRGATDEQFFGPGTRLTVL.

V usage is TRBV21-1 and J usage is TRBJ2-7; the DNA was not compared with TRBD2, the D call given in the table. TRBV21-1 is classified as a pseudogene. This CDR3 is 15 amino acids long. The CDR3, as DNA: TGTGCCAGCAGCAAAGTTGAACTAGCGGCCTACGAGCAGTACTTC. This encodes CASSKVELAAYEQYF.

V is TRBV15 and J is TRBJ1-1, with TRBD1 as a possible D gene (5 bases). Germline CDR1 reads LNHNV; CDR2 reads YYDKDF (reference sequence). Trimming took off 0 bases at V and 4 bases at J, with 12 bases between the two ends. The CDR3 extends over 15 amino acids. In DNA form, the CDR3 reads TGTGCCACCAGCAGAGACGGGGGGGTGGGCACTGAAGCTTTCTTT. Its protein is CATSRDGGVGTEAFF. Together with reference TRBV15 and TRBJ1-1, the CDR3 gives the full variable domain: DAMVIQNPRYQVTQFGKPVTLSCSQTLNHNVMYWYQQKSSQAPKLLFHYYDKDFNNEADTPDNFQSRRPNTSFCFLDIRSPGLGDTAMYLCATSRDGGVGTEAFFGQGTRLTVV.

This clone appeared once. The J gene is TRBJ2-5, the V gene TRBV11-3; 7 nucleotides agree with TRBD2. V shed 0 bases, J shed 1 base, and the junction held 14 bases outside the gene matches. From germline, CDR1 is SGHNT and CDR2 YENEEA. There are 19 residues in the CDR3. CDR3 sequence: CASSLEGRWAGDLQETQYF. Here the CDR3 DNA reads TGTGCCAGCAGCTTAGAGGGGCGCTGGGCGGGAGACCTCCAAGAGACCCAGTACTTC.

The CDR3 sequence: CASSVLGGRETQYF. In nucleotides, the CDR3 is TGTGCCAGCAGCGTATTAGGAGGGCGAGAGACCCAGTACTTC. V usage is TRBV9 and J usage is TRBJ2-5; a weak D match, TRBD2 (6 bases). Germline CDR1 and CDR2: SGDLS and YYNGEE. Between the trimmed V and J ends, which lost 1 base and 4 bases, there was a span of 11 bases. The CDR3 has 14 amino acids.

This clone was detected only once. The rearrangement uses TRBV5-8 and TRBJ1-1, with 9 bases matching TRBD1. The CDR3 runs to 17 residues. Germline values: CDR1 SGHTS, CDR2 YDEGEE. Trimming removed 7 bases from V and 0 bases from J; junction bases left unmatched: 13. The CDR3 nucleotides are TGTGCCAGCGGACAGGGGCCGCATGGAGGAATGAACACTGAAGCTTTCTTT. Residues: CASGQGPHGGMNTEAFF. The full variable domain, its missing parts supplied by reference TRBV5-8 and TRBJ1-1, is EAGVTQSPTHLIKTRGQQATLRCSPISGHTSVYWYQQALGLGLQFLLWYDEGEERNRGNFPPRFSGRQFPNYSSELNVNALELEDSALYLCASGQGPHGGMNTEAFFGQGTRLTVV.

The rearrangement links TRBV6-4 to TRBJ2-1, with TRBD2 identical over 8 bases. Germline V gene data show CDR1 as MRHNA and CDR2 as SNTAGT. Trimming at V came to 3 bases and at J to 7 bases, leaving 2 bases not matched to a gene. CDR3 size: 13 residues. The CDR3 loop is CASSEGTSNEQFF. For the CDR3, the DNA is TGTGCCAGCAGTGAGGGGACTAGTAATGAGCAGTTCTTC.

This chain joins TRBV6-1 and TRBJ1-2, with TRBD1 matching 8 bases. The CDR3 spans 13 residues. V gave up 4 bases and J gave up 2 bases; unmatched junction bases: 0. CDR1 and CDR2 from the germline V gene are MNHNS and SASEGT. The CDR3 nucleotides are TGTGCCAGCAGTGGACAGGGGAACTATGGCTACACCTTC. This codes for CASSGQGNYGYTF.

This clone appeared once. This CDR3 reads CASSSKRSGTGYDEQYF. The CDR3 bases are TGTGCCAGCAGCTCCAAGCGCTCCGGGACAGGCTATGACGAGCAGTACTTC. V and J are TRBV7-8 and TRBJ2-7; 8 bases fit TRBD1. The J segment lost 5 bases and the V segment lost 4 bases, leaving 16 bases of the junction unmatched. Per germline, CDR1 SGHVS and CDR2 FQNEAQ. There are 17 residues in the CDR3.

The chain couples TRBV28 to TRBJ2-7; D unresolved. This CDR3 is 13 amino acids long. Trimming took 2 bases from V and 5 from J, leaving 10 bases between them. CDR1 is MDHEN and CDR2 is SYDVKM in the germline V gene. The CDR3 DNA is TGTGCCAGCAGTTTAAAGACTGTAGACGAGCAGTACTTC. Translated: CASSLKTVDEQYF.

The chain carries TRBV30 and TRBJ2-3; D might be TRBD1 (6 bases). Germline V gives CDR1 GTSNPN, CDR2 SVGIG (reference sequence). There are 15 residues in the CDR3. Trimming left V 0 bases short and J 2 bases short, with 12 bases between. CDR3 protein: CAWSVGSGDTDTQYF. The CDR3 nucleotides are TGTGCCTGGAGTGTTGGTTCAGGGGACACAGATACGCAGTATTTT.

The chain combines TRBV11-3 with TRBJ2-7, with D possibly matching TRBD2 (5 bases). The CDR3 consists of 13 residues. The V gene lost 4 bases and the J gene lost 3 bases, with 10 bases spanning the gap. The germline gives CDR1 SGHNT, CDR2 YENEEA. The CDR3 region is CASSYGLHYEQYF. The CDR3 DNA reads as TGTGCCAGCAGCTACGGACTCCACTACGAGCAGTACTTC.

This clone was seen more than once but under ten times. The chain links TRBV28 to TRBJ1-2; D perhaps matches TRBD1 (6 bases). The CDR3 covers 13 residues. Per the germline V gene, CDR1 is MDHEN and CDR2 is SYDVKM. V shed 8 bases and J shed 7 bases, with 17 bases lying between them. The DNA for the CDR3 is TGTGCCAGCCGCCTAGGGGGGGCGGGTGGCTACACCTTC. This encodes CASRLGGAGGYTF.

The V gene is TRBV29-1, the J gene TRBJ1-2; no clear D gene. Germline CDR1 SQVTM, CDR2 ANQGSEA. The CDR3 consists of 13 residues. V lost 4 bases and J lost 4, with 13 bases in between. CDR3 loop: CSVALGDSYGYTF. The CDR3 bases are TGCAGCGTTGCCCTGGGAGATAGCTATGGCTACACCTTC.

V is TRBV4-2 and J is TRBJ2-7; the match to TRBD2 covers 14 bases. J gave up 4 bases and V 2 bases, and 7 bases lay outside the gene matches. The CDR3 runs 17 residues. Germline CDR1 LGHNA, CDR2 YNFKEQ. In DNA form, the CDR3 reads TGTGCCAGCAGCCAATTAGGACTAGCGGGGGGCTCATACGAGCAGTACTTC. It encodes CASSQLGLAGGSYEQYF.

Only one count was recorded for this clone. The V call is TRBV4-1, the J call TRBJ2-7; perhaps TRBD2 as D (5 bases). Germline CDR1 is MGHRA and CDR2 is YSYEKL. This CDR3 has 15 amino acids. The V and J ends lost 0 bases and 3 bases respectively, with 12 bases between them. CDR3 in amino acids: CASSQEEGPGYEQYF. CDR3 DNA: TGCGCCAGCAGCCAAGAAGAGGGTCCCGGCTACGAGCAGTACTTC.

The J gene is TRBJ2-2, the V gene TRBV18; possible D gene TRBD2, 5 bases. The CDR3 totals 14 residues. V lost 3 bases, J lost 1 base, and 6 bases lay in between. Looked up from germline, CDR1 is KGHSH and CDR2 is LQKENI. CDR3 sequence (DNA): TGTGCCAGCTCACCCGGAGGGAACACCGGGGAGCTGTTTTTT. Translating gives CASSPGGNTGELFF. Looking up the rest from reference TRBV18 and TRBJ2-2 gives the full variable domain: NAGVMQNPRHLVRRRGQEARLRCSPMKGHSHVYWYRQLPEEGLKFMVYLQKENIIDESGMPKERFSAEFPKEGPSILRIQQVVRGDSAAYFCASSPGGNTGELFFGEGSRLTVL.